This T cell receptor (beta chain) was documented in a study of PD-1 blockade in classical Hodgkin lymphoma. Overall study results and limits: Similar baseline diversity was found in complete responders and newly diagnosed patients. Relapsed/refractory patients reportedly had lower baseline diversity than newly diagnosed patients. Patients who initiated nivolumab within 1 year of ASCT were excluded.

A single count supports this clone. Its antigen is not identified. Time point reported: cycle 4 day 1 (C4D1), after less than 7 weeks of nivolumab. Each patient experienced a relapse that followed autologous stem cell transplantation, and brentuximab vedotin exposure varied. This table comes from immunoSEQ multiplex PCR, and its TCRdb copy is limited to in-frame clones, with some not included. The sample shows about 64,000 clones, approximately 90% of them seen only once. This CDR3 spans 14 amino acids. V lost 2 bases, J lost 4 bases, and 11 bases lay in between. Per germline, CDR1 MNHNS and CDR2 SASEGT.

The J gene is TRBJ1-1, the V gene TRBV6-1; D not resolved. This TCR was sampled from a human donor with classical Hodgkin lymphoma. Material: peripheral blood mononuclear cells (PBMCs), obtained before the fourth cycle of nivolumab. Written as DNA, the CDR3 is TGTGCCAGCAGTGAACAGCAGGCGGGCACTGAAGCTTTCTTT. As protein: CASSEQQAGTEAFF.